This T cell receptor beta chain is from a study of vaccination effects on CD4 cells after COVID-19. On the study more broadly: After the second dose, samples were taken at median day 72. Study results and limitations: Researchers report that only 1 of 255 vaccine-induced clones in healthy vaccinees cross-reacted with common cold coronaviruses. Clones from infection and from vaccination both contracted markedly late after vaccination.

Before sequencing took place, the ViraFEST assay used viral peptide pools to expand antigen-specific CD4+ T cells. At the end of less than 12 days of culture, CD4+ T cells were isolated. Vaccination of participants consisted of two doses of either the BNT162b2 or mRNA-1273 vaccine. Peptides at 8.5 to 10 ug/ml and IL-2 at about 10 IU/ml were added to some 2 million PBMC per well. Unmatched junction bases numbered 13, after V lost 4 bases and J lost 9 bases. Per germline, CDR1 SGHNT and CDR2 YYREEE (reference sequence). The CDR3 totals 18 residues. Measured with immunoSEQ multiplex PCR; TCRdb has only the in-frame clones, and not every one. The sample lists fewer than 25,000 clones, roughly 80% occurring once. Notes on this clone: What it recognizes is unknown.

The J gene is TRBJ2-1, the V gene TRBV5-4, with 16 nucleotides matching TRBD2. The source was CD4+ T cells from PBMCs cultured with SARS-CoV-2 spike peptides, collected after COVID-19 vaccination. This receptor was obtained from a human donor who received a COVID-19 vaccine. DNA of the CDR3: TGTGCCAGCAGCCGCGGGACTAGCGGGGGGGCCAGGTATGGTGAGCAGTTCTTC. Protein: CASSRGTSGGARYGEQFF.